This T cell receptor beta chain comes out of a study of identical twins. Study-wide findings and caveats: Insertions ran lower in abundant cord blood beta clonotypes, though not in memory repertoires. Invariant populations such as MAIT and iNKT cells could partly muddle zero-insertion analyses.

Deletions cut 4 bases from V and 2 bases from J, with 21 bases between. This CDR3 has 17 amino acids. Germline V gene sequence: CDR1 SGHDT, CDR2 YYEEEE. Healthy Caucasians made up all donors. Each cDNA held unique molecular identifiers, and template switching gave it a universal primer site. TCRdb recomputed calls from the 5' RACE reads with MiXCR, one row per CDR3 protein. The sample records around 960,000 distinct CDR3 sequences, around 12% being singletons. With regard to this clonotype: Its cognate antigen is unknown.

The same data also contributed to another study, on yellow fever vaccine responses in identical twins.

The receptor's source is a woman between 18 and 29 years old in good health. This rearrangement joins TRBV5-6 to TRBJ2-5; D is perhaps TRBD1 (6 bases). Source material: PBMCs. This CDR3 is CASSVSGSGVSQETQYF. CDR3 nucleotide sequence: TGTGCCAGCAGCGTGAGCGGTTCAGGGGTATCGCAAGAGACCCAGTACTTC. Based on the CDR3 plus reference TRBV5-6 and TRBJ2-5, the full variable domain is DAGVTQSPTHLIKTRGQQVTLRCSPKSGHDTVSWYQQALGQGPQFIFQYYEEEERQRGNFPDRFSGHQFPNYSSELNVNALLLGDSALYLCASSVSGSGVSQETQYFGPGTRLLVL.